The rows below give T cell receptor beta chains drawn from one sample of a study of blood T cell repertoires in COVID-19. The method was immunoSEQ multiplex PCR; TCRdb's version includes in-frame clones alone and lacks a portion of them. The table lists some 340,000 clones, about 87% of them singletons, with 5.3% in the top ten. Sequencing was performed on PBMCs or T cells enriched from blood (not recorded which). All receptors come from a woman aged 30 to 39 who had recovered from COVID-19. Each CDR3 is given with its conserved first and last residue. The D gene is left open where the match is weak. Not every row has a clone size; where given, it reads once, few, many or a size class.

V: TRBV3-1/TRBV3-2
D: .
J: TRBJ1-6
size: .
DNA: TGTGCCAGCAGACAAACGGGGAGTAATTCACCCCTCCACTTT
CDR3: CASRQTGSNSPLHF

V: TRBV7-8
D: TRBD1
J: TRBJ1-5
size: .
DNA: TGTGCCAGCAGCTTAGGGGACAGGAAAAATCAGCCCCAGCATTTT
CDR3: CASSLGDRKNQPQHF

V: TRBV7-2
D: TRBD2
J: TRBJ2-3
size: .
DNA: TGTGCCAGCAGCCAACAGGCTAGCGGGGGGTTCACAGATACGCAGTATTTT
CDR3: CASSQQASGGFTDTQYF

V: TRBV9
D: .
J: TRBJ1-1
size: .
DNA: TGTGCCAGCAGCGGTGCTCCGGGAGCTGAAGCTTTCTTT
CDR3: CASSGAPGAEAFF

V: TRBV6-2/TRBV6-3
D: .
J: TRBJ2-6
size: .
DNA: TGTGCCAGCAGTTACTCGCTCGGGTTGGGGGCCAACGTCCTGACTTTC
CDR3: CASSYSLGLGANVLTF

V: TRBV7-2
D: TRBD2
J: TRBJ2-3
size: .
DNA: TGTGCCAGCAGCTCCCGACTAGCGGGGGGGACAGATACGCAGTATTTT
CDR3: CASSSRLAGGTDTQYF

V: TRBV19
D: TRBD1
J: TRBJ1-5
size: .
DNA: TGTGCCAGTAGCCTTTGGCAGGGGGATCAGCCCCAGCATTTT
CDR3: CASSLWQGDQPQHF

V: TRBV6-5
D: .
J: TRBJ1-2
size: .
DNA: TGTGCCAGCAGGGGGGCCGCCGACTATGGCTACACCTTC
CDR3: CASRGAADYGYTF

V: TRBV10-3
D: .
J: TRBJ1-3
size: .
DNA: TGTGCCATCACCGGGTCTGGAAACACCATATATTTT
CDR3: CAITGSGNTIYF

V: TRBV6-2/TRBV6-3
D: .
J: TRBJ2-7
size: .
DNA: TGTGCCAGCAGTTCGGGGGTGGGACAGTACTTC
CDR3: CASSSGVGQYF

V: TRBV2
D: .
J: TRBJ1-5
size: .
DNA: TGTGCCAGCACACAGCACAGCAATCAGCCCCAGCATTTT
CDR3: CASTQHSNQPQHF

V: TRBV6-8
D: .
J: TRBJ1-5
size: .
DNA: TGTGCCAGCAGAGCCGGGACGCGGGGGAGCAATCAGCCCCAGCATTTT
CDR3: CASRAGTRGSNQPQHF

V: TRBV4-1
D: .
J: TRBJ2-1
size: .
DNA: TGCGCCAGCAGCCAAGGCCCTAGTGAGCAGTTCTTC
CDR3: CASSQGPSEQFF

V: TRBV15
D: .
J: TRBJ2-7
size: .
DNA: TGTGCCACCAGCAGAGTTGGAGGATCCTACGAGCAGTACTTC
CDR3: CATSRVGGSYEQYF

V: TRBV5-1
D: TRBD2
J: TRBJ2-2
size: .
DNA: TGCGCCAGCAGCTTACTAGCGGACACCGGGGAGCTGTTTTTT
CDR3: CASSLLADTGELFF

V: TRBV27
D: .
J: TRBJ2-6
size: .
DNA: TGTGCCAGCAGTTCCAATGGGGCCACAGGTTCTGGGGCCAACGTCCTGACTTTC
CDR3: CASSSNGATGSGANVLTF

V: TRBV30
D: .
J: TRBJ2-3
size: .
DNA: TGTGCCTGGAGGGGCAGGTACACAGATACGCAGTATTTT
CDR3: CAWRGRYTDTQYF

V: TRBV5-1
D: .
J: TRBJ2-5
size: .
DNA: TGCGCCAGCAGCTCCGGGATGACGGGGGACCAAGAGACCCAGTACTTC
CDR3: CASSSGMTGDQETQYF

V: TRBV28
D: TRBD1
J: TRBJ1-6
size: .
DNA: TGTGCCAGCAGTGGCGAGTCCGGGACAGGGAATTCACCCCTCCACTTT
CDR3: CASSGESGTGNSPLHF

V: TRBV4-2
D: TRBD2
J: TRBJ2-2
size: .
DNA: TGTGCCAGCAGTCTAGCGGGGGCCGGGGGCACCGGGGAGCTGTTTTTT
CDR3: CASSLAGAGGTGELFF

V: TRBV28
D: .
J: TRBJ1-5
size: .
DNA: TGTGCCAGCAGTTTACAAGGGGAGGGCAATCAGCCCCAGCATTTT
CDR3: CASSLQGEGNQPQHF

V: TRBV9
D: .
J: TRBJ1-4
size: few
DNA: TGTGCCAGCAGCAGCGGTCAGTTTAATGAAAAACTGTTTTTT
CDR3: CASSSGQFNEKLFF

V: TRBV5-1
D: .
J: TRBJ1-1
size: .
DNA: TGCGCCAGCAGCTTGGTGCTAGGGGACACTGAAGCTTTCTTT
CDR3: CASSLVLGDTEAFF

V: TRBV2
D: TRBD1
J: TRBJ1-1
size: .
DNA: TGTGCCAGCAGGGGACAGGGGATTAACTGGAACACTGAAGCTTTCTTT
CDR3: CASRGQGINWNTEAFF

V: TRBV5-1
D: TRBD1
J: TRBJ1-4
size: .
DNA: TGCGCCAGCAGTAGGGACAGCAGAGCAGAAAAACTGTTTTTT
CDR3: CASSRDSRAEKLFF

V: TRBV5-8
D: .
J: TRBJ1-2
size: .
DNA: TGTGCCAGCAGCTTGCGGCAGGGTTATGGCTACACCTTC
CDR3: CASSLRQGYGYTF

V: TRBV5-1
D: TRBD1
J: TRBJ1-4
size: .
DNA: TGCGCCAGCAGCTTGGCAGGACAGGGCATTGAAAAACTGTTTTTT
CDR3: CASSLAGQGIEKLFF

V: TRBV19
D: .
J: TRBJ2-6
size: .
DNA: TGTGCCAGTAGTATGAGGGCAGGAGGGATGGGACGATCTGGGGCCAACGTCCTGACTTTC
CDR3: CASSMRAGGMGRSGANVLTF

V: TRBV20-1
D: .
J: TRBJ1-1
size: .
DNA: TGCAGTGCTAGTGATTGGCTAGCCTACGTGAACACTGAAGCTTTCTTT
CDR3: CSASDWLAYVNTEAFF

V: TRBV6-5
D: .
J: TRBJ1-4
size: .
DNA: TGTGCCAGCAGTTACGAAGCGGCTCGGGGAAAACTGTTTTTT
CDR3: CASSYEAARGKLFF

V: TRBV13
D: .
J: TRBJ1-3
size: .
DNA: TGTGCCAGCAGCTTAGGGGCAGGGCGGAACACCATATATTTT
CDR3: CASSLGAGRNTIYF

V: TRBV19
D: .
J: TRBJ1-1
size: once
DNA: TGTGCCAGTAGTATCGGACAGCTTGAAGCTTTCTTT
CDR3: CASSIGQLEAFF

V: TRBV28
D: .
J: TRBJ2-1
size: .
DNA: TGTGCCAGCACCCTCGGGAGAAGCTATGAGCAGTTCTTC
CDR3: CASTLGRSYEQFF

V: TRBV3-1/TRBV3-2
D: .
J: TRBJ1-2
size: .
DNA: TGTGCCAGCAGCCCAGGTCCGGGGGACTATGGCTACACCTTC
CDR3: CASSPGPGDYGYTF

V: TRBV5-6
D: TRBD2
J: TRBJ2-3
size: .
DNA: TGTGCCAGCAGCTCTGGACTAGCGGCCAGCACAGATACGCAGTATTTT
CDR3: CASSSGLAASTDTQYF

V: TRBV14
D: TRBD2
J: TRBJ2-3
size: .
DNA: TGTGCCAGCAGCCTTGACCGACTAGCGGGGTTAACAGATACGCAGTATTTT
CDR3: CASSLDRLAGLTDTQYF

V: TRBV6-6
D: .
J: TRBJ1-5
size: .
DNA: TGTGCCAGCAGTTACGGCACTAGCAATCAGCCCCAGCATTTT
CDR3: CASSYGTSNQPQHF

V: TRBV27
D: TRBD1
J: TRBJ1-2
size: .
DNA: TGTGCCAGCAGTCCACGGACAGGAAGGTATTTCTATGGCTACACCTTC
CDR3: CASSPRTGRYFYGYTF

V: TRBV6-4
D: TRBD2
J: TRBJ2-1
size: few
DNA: TGTGCCAGCAGTTCCGCTAGCGGGGGGTACAATGAGCAGTTCTTC
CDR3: CASSSASGGYNEQFF

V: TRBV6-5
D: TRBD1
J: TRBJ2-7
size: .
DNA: TGTGCCAGCACAAAGCCCGGGACAGGGACCTACGAGCAGTACTTC
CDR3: CASTKPGTGTYEQYF

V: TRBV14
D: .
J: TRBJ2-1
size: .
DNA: TGTGCCAGCAGCCCCGGGAATGAGCAGTTCTTC
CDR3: CASSPGNEQFF

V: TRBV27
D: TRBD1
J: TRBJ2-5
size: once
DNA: TGTGCCAGCGGCCCAGACAGGGTCGGGACCCAGTACTTC
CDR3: CASGPDRVGTQYF

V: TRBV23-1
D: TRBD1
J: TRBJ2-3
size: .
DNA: TGCGCCAGCAGTCAATCGGGGGACAGTTTCACAGATACGCAGTATTTT
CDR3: CASSQSGDSFTDTQYF

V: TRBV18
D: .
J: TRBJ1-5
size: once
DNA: TGTGCCAGCTCACCATCGGGGAATCAGCCCCAGCATTTT
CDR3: CASSPSGNQPQHF

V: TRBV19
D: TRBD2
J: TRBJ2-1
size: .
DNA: TGTGCCAGTAGTACGTGGCTAGCGGAGTACAATGAGCAGTTCTTC
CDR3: CASSTWLAEYNEQFF

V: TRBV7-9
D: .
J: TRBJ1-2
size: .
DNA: TGTGCCAGCAGCTCCAGCGGGGGAGGCTATGGCTACACCTTC
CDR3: CASSSSGGGYGYTF

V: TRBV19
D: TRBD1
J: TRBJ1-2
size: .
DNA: TGTGCCAGTAGTGGGACAGGGATAACCTATGGCTACACCTTC
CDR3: CASSGTGITYGYTF

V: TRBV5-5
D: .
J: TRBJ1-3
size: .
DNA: TGTGCCAGCAGCCACTACAGGGACAACTCTGGAAACACCATATATTTT
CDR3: CASSHYRDNSGNTIYF

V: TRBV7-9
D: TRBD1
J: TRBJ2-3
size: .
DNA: TGTGCCAGCAGCTTAACAGGGGCCGCCGGAGATACGCAGTATTTT
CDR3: CASSLTGAAGDTQYF

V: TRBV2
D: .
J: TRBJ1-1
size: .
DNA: TGTGCCAGCAGTGAATCTCGGTGGTACGTTTTCTTT
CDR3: CASSESRWYVFF